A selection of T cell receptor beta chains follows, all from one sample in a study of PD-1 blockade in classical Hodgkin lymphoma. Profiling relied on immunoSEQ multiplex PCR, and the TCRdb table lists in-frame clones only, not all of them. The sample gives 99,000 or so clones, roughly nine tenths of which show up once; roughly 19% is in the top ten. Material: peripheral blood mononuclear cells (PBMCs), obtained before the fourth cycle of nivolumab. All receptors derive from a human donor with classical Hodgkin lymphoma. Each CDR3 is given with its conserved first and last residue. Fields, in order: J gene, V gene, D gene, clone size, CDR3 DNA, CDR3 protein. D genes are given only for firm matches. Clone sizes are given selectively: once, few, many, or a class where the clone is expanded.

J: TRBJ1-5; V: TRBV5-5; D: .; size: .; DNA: TGTGCCAGCAGCTTGGTGTTCATAGGTTCCTCCCCTCAGCCCCAGCATTTT; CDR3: CASSLVFIGSSPQPQHF
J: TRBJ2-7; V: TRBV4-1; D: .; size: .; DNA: TGCGCCAGCAGCCAAGATAACATAGGGCCCTACGAGCAGTACTTC; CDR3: CASSQDNIGPYEQYF
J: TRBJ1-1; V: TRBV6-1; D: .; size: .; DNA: TGTGCCAGCAGTGTATCCGCTGCCGAGGCAGAAGCTTTCTTT; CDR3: CASSVSAAEAEAFF
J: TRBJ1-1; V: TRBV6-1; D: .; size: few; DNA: TGTGCCAGCCATGGGGGGCCATGGGAGGAAGCTTTCTTT; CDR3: CASHGGPWEEAFF
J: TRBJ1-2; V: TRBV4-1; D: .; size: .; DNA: TGCGCCAGCAGCCAAGATCGGACGGGGAATGACAACTATGGCTACACCTTC; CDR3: CASSQDRTGNDNYGYTF
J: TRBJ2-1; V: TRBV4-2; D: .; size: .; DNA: TGTGCCAGCAGCCATGCCCGGATGAGCTCCTACAATGAGCAGTTCTTC; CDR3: CASSHARMSSYNEQFF
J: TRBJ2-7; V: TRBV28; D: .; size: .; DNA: TGTGCCAGCAGTTTATTAGGAGGGCCTCGACCCTACGAGCAGTACTTC; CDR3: CASSLLGGPRPYEQYF
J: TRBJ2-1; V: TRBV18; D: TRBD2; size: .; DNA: TGTGCCAGCTCACCACGCGTCGCGGGAGGTGGCAATGAGCAGTTCTTC; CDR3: CASSPRVAGGGNEQFF
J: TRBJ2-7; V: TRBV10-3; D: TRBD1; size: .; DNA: TGTGCCACATCTCAGGGGGCCCCTTACGAGCAGTACTTC; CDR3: CATSQGAPYEQYF
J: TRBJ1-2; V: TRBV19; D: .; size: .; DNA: TGTGCCAGTACCGATCAGGGCTATGGCTACACCTTC; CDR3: CASTDQGYGYTF
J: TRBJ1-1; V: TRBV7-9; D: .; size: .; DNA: TGTGCCAGCAGCCCTCGGCAGGTGGACAGAACTATGAACACTGAAGCTTTCTTT; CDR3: CASSPRQVDRTMNTEAFF
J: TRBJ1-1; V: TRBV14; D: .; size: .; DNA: TGTGCCAGCAGGCCGACAAGGAACACTGAAGCTTTCTTT; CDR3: CASRPTRNTEAFF
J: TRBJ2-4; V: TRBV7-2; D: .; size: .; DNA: TGTGCCAGCAGTCGCGCCGGGGCGTCGAACATTCAGTACTTC; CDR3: CASSRAGASNIQYF
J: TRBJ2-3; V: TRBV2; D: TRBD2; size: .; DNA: TGTGCCAGCAGTGATGTAGCGGGAGGGTATTATGTAGATACGCAGTATTTT; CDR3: CASSDVAGGYYVDTQYF
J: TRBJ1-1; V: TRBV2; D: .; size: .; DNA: TGTGCCAGCAGTCGACTGACGGTGAACACTGAAGCTTTCTTT; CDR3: CASSRLTVNTEAFF
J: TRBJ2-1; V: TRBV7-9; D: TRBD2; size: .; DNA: TGTGCCAGCAGCTCGGGACTAGCGGGTCGCCCTGGGCGGAATGAGCAGTTCTTC; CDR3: CASSSGLAGRPGRNEQFF
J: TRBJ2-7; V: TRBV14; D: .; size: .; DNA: TGTGCCAGCAGCCAAGACCGGCTGCACTACGAGCAGTACTTC; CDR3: CASSQDRLHYEQYF
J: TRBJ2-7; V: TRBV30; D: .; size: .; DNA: TGTGCCTGGAGTGTTTCTAGGAGCTACGAGCAGTACTTC; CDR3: CAWSVSRSYEQYF
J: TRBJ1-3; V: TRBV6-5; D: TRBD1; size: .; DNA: TGTGCCAGCAGTTACACATTACAGGGGAGTGGAAACACCATATATTTT; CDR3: CASSYTLQGSGNTIYF
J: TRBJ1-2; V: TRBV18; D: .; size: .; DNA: TGTGCCAGCTCACCGGACCTCCTTCTGGGGGATGGCTACACCTTC; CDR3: CASSPDLLLGDGYTF
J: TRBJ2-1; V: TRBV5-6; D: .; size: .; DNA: TGTGCCAGCGGAAATTGGGGGGCGCGTAATGAGCAGTTCTTC; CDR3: CASGNWGARNEQFF
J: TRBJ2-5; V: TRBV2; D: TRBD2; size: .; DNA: TGTGCCAGCCGGGGGGTTGTTGGGCAAGAGACCCAGTACTTC; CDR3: CASRGVVGQETQYF
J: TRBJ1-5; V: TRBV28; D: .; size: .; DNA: TGTGCCGGACGAAGTACAACTGGGTACAATCAGCCCCAGCATTTT; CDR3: CAGRSTTGYNQPQHF
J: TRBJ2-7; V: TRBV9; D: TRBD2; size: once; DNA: TGTGCCAGCAGCCCCGCGGGGGGGCTAACCTACGAGCAGTACTTC; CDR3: CASSPAGGLTYEQYF
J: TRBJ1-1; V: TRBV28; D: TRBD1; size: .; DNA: TGTGCCAGCAGTTATGGGACAGGGGGCGCGAGGGCTTTCTTT; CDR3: CASSYGTGGARAFF
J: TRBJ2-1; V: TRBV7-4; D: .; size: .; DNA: TGTGCCAGCAGCTTGCGAAACGCCTACAATGAGCAGTTCTTC; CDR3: CASSLRNAYNEQFF
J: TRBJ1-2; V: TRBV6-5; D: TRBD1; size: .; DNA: TGTGCCAGCAATCCAGGGGGCTATGGCTACACCTTC; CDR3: CASNPGGYGYTF
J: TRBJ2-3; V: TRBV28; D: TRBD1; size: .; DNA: TGTGCCAGCAGTTCCAAGGGGACAGGGGCCCCCGGTCTACAGTATTTT; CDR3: CASSSKGTGAPGLQYF
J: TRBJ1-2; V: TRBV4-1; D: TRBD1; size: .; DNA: TGCGCCAGCAGCCCGGGACAGGGTTCTAACTATGGCTACACCTTC; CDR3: CASSPGQGSNYGYTF
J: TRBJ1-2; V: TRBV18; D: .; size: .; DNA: TGTGCCAGCTCACCACTTAACAGGGAGTACTATGGCTACACCTTC; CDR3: CASSPLNREYYGYTF
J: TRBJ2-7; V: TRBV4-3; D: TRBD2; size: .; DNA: TGCGCCAGCAGCCAAGGTGATAGCGGGCCTTCCTACGAGCAGTACTTC; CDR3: CASSQGDSGPSYEQYF
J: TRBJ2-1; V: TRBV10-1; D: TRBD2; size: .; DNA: TGCGCCAGCAGTGAAGGACTAGCGAAAAATGAGCAGTTCTTC; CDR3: CASSEGLAKNEQFF
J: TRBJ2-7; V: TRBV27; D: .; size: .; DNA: TGTGCCAGCAGTTTATCTCTTAGGGCTAGGTACGAGCAGTACTTC; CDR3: CASSLSLRARYEQYF
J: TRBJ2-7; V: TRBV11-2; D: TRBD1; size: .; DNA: TGTGCCAGCAGCTACGGGACAGGGGGCCTAAGCTCCTACGAGCAGTACTTC; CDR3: CASSYGTGGLSSYEQYF
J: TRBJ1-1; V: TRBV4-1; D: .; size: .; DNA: TGCGCCAGCAAGCAGAACACTGAAGCTTTCTTT; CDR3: CASKQNTEAFF
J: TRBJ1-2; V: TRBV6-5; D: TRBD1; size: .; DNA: TGTGCCAGCAGAACAGACAGGGGGCGAAACTATGGCTACACCTTC; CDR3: CASRTDRGRNYGYTF
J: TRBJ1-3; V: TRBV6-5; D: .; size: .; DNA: TGTGCCAGCAGACAGCGCTCAATGGGAAACACCATATATTTT; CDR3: CASRQRSMGNTIYF
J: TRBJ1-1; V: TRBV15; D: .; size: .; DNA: TGTGCCACCAGTGTAAGCGCAGGGTGGACTGAAGCTTTCTTT; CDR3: CATSVSAGWTEAFF
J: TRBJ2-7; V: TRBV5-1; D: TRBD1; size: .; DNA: TGCGCCAGCCCGCAACAGGGGGCGGTTTACGAGCAGTACTTC; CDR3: CASPQQGAVYEQYF
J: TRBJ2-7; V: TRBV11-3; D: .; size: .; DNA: TGTGCCAGCAGCTTAGTGTCCACATCCGAGCAGTACTTC; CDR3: CASSLVSTSEQYF
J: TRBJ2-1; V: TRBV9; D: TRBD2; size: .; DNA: TGTGCCAGCAGCGTGACGTCGGGAGGCAGGAATGAGCAGTTCTTC; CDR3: CASSVTSGGRNEQFF
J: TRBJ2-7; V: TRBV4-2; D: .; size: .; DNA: TGTGCCAGCAGCCAAGATTGGGAGAGGAAGGGCTACGAGCAGTACTTC; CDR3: CASSQDWERKGYEQYF
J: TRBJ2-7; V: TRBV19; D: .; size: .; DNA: TGTGCCAGTAGTATTAATTTGACAGGGACTTCCTACGAGCAGTACTTC; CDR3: CASSINLTGTSYEQYF
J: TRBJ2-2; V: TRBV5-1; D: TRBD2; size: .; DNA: TGCGCCAGCAGCCCCTACGGCGGGAGGGCCGCCGGGGAGCTGTTTTTT; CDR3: CASSPYGGRAAGELFF
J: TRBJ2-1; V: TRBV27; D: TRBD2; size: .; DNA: TGTGCCACACAAGGAGGACTAGCGGGCCCCCCTTACAATGAGCAGTTCTTC; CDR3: CATQGGLAGPPYNEQFF